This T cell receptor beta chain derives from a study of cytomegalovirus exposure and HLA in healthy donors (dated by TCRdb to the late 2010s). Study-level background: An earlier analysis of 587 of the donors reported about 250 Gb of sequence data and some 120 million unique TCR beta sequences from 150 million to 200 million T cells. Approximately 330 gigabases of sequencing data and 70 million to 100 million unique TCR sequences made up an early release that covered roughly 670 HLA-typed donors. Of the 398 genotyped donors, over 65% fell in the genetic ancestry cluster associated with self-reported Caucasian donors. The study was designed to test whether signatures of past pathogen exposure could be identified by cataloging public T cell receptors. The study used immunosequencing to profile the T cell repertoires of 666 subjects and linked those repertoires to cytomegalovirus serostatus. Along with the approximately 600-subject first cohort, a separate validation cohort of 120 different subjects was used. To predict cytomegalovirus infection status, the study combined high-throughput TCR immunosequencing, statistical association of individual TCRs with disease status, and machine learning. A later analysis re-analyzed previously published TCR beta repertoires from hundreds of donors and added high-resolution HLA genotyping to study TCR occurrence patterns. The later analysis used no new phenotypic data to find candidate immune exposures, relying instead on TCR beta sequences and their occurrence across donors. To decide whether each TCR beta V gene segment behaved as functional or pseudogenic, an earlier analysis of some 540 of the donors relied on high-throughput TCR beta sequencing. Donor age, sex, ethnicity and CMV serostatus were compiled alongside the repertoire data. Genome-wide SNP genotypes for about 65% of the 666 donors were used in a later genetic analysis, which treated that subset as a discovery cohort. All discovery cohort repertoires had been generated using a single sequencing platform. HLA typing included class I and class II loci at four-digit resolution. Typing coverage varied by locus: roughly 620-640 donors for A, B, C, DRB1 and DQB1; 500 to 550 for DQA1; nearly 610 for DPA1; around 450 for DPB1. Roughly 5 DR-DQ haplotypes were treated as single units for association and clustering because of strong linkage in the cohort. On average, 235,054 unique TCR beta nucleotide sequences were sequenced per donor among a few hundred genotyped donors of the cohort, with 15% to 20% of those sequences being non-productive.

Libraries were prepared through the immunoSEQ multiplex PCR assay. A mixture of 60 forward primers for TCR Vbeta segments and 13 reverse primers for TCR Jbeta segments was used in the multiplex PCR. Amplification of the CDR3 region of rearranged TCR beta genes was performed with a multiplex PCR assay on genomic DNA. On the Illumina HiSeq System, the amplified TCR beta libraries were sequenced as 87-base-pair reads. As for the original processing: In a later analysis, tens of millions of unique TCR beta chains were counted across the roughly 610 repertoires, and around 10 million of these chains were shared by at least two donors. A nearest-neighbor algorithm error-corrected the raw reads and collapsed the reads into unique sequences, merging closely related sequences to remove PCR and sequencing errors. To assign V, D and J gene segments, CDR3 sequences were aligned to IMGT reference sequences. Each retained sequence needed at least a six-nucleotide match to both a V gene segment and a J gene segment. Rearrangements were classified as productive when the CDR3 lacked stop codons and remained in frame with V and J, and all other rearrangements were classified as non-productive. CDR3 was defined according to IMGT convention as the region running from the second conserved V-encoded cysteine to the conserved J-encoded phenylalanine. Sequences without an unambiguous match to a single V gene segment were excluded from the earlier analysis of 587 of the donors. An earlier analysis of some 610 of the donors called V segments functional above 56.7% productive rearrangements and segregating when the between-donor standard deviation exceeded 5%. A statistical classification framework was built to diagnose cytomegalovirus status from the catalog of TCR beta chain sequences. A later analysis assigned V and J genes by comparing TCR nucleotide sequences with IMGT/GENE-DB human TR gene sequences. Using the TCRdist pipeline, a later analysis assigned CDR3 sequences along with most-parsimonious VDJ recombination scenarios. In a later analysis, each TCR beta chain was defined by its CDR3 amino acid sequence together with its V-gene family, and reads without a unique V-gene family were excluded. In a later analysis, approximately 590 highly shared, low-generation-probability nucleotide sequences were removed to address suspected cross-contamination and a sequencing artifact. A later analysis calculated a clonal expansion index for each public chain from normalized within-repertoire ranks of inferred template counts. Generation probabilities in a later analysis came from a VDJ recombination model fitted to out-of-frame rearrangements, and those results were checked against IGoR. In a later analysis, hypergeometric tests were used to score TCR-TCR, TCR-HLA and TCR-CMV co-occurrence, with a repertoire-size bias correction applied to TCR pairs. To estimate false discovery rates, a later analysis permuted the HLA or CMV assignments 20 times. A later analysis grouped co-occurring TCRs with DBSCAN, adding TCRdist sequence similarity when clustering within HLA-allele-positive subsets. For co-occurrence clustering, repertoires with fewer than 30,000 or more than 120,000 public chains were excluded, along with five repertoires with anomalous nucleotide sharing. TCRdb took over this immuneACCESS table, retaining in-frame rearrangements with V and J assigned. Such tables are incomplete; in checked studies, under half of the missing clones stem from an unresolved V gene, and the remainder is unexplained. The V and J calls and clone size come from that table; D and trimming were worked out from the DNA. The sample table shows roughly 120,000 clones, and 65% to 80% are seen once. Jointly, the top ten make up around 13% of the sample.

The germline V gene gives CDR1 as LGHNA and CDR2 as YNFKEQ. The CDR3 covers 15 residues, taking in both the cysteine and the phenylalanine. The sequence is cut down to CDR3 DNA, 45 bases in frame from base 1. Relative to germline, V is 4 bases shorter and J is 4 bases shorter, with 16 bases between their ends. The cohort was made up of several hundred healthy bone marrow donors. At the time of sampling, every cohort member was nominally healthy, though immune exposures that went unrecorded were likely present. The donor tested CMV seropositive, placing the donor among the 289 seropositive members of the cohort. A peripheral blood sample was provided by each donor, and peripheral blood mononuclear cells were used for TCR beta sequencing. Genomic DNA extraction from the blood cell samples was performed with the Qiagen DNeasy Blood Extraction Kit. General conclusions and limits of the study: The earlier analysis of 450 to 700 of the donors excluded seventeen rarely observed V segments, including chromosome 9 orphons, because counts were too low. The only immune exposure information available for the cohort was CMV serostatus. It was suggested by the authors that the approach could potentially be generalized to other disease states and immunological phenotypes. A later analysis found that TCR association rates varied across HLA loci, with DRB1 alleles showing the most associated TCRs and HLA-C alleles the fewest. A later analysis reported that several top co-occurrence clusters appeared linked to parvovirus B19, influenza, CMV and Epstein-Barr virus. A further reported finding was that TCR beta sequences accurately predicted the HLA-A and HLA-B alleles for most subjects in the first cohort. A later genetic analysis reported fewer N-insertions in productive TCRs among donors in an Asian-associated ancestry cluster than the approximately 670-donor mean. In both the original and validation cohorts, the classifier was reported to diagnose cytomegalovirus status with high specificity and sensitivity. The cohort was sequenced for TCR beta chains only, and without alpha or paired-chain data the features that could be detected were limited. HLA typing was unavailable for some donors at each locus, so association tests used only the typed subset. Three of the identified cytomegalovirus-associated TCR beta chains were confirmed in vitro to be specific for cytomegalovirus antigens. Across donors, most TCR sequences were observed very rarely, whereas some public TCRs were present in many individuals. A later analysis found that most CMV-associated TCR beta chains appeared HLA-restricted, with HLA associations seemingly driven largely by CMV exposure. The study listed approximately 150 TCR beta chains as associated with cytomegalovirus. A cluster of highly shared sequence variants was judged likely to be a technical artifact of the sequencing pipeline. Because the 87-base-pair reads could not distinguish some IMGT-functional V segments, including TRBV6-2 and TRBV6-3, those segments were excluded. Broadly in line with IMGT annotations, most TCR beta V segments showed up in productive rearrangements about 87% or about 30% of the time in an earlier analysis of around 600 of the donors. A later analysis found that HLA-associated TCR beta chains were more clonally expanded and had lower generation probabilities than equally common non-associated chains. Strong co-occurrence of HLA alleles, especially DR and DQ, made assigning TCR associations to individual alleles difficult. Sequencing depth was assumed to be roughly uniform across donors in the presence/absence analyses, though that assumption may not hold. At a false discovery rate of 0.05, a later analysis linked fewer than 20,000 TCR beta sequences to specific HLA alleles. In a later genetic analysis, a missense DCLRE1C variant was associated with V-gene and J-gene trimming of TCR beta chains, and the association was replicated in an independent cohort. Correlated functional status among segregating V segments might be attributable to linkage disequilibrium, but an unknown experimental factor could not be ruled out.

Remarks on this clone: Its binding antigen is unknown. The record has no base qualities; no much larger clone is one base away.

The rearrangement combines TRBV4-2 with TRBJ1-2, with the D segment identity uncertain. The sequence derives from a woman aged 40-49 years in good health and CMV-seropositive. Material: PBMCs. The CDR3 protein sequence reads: CASSLLSDGPYGYTF. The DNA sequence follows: TGTGCCAGCAGCCTCCTGAGCGACGGCCCCTATGGCTACACCTTC.